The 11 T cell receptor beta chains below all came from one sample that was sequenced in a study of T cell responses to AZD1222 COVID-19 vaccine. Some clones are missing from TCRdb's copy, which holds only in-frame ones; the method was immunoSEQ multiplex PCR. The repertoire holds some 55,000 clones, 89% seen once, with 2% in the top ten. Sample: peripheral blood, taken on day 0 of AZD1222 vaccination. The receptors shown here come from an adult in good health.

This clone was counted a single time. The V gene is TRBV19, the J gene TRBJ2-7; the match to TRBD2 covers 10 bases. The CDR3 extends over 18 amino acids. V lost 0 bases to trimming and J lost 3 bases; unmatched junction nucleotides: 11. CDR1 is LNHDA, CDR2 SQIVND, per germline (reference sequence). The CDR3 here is CASSIDLPLAGENYEQYF. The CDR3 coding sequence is TGTGCCAGTAGTATAGATCTACCCCTAGCGGGAGAAAACTACGAGCAGTACTTC.

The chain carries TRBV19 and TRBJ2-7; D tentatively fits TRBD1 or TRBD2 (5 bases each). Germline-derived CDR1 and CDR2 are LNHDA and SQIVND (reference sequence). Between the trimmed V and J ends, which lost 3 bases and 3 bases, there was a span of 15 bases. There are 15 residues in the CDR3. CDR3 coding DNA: TGTGCCAGTAGTATCCGTGAGGGGCAAATCTACGAGCAGTACTTC. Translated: CASSIREGQIYEQYF.

The CDR3 loop reads CAISDNSNYGYTF. Written as DNA, the CDR3 is TGTGCCATCAGTGATAACAGTAACTATGGCTACACCTTC. The chain combines TRBV10-3 with TRBJ1-2; D remains unclear. Trimming shortened V by 3 bases and J by 1 base, and 6 bases separated the two germline ends. Per the germline V gene, CDR1 is ENHRY and CDR2 is SYGVKD. The CDR3 length is 13 residues.

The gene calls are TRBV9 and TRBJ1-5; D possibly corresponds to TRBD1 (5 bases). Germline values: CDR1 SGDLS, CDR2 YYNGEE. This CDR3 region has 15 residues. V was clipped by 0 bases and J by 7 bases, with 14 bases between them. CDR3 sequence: CASSVDGGKRQPQHF. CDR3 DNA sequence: TGTGCCAGCAGCGTAGACGGGGGAAAAAGGCAGCCCCAGCATTTT.

CDR3 nucleotide sequence: TGTGCCAGCAGCTTCCAGGGGGCTTCACCCCTCCACTTT. This encodes CASSFQGASPLHF. The V and J genes are TRBV5-4 and TRBJ1-6; TRBD1 agrees at 8 bases. This CDR3 is built from 13 residues. J gave up 9 bases and V 2 bases, and 1 base lay outside the gene matches. Germline CDR1 is SGHNT and CDR2 is YYREEE (reference sequence).

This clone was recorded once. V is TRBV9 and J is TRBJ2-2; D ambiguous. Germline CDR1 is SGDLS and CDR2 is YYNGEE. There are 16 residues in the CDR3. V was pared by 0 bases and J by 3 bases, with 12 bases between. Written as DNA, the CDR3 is TGTGCCAGCAGCGTAGGTCTAGACCACTACACCGGGGAGCTGTTTTTT. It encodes CASSVGLDHYTGELFF.

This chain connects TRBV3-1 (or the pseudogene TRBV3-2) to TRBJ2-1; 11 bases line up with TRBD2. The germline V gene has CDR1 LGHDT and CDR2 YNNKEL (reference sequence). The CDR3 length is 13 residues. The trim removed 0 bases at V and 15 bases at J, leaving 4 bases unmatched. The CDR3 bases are TGTGCCAGCAGCCAAGAAGGTAGCGGGAGGGGGTTCTTC. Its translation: CASSQEGSGRGFF.

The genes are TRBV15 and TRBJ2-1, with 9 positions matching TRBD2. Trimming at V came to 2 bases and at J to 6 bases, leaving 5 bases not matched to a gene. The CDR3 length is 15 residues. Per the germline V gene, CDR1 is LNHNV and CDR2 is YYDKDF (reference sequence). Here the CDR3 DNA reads TGTGCCACCAGCAGACCGGGACTAGCAGGCAATGAGCAGTTCTTC. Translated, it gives CATSRPGLAGNEQFF.

The CDR3 reads CASSPPGRGRTEAFF. The CDR3 DNA reads TGTGCCAGCAGTCCCCCGGGCCGGGGTCGCACTGAAGCTTTCTTT. This chain connects TRBV28 to TRBJ1-1; D call uncertain. V was pared by 5 bases and J by 4 bases, with 17 bases between. The germline V gene has CDR1 MDHEN and CDR2 SYDVKM. This CDR3 has 15 residues.

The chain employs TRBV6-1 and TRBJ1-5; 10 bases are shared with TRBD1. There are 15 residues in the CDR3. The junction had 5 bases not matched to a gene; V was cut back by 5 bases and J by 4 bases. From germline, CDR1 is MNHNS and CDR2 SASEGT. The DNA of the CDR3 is TGTGCCAGCAGTAGGGACAGGGGAGGAAATCAGCCCCAGCATTTT. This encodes CASSRDRGGNQPQHF.

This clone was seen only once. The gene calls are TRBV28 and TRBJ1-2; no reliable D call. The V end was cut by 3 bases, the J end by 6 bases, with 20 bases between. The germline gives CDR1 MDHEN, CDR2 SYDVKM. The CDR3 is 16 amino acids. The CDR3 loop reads CASSFSAVLGTDGYTF. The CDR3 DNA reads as TGTGCCAGCAGTTTCTCCGCAGTATTGGGAACAGATGGCTACACCTTC.